This T cell receptor (beta chain) stems from a study of blood T cell repertoires in COVID-19. For the study at large: T cells, B-cell-depleted T cells, or PBMCs provided the cDNA or gDNA that served as material.

Libraries were prepared by immunoSEQ multiplex PCR; TCRdb keeps only in-frame clonotypes and omits some of them. The data hold 130,000 to 150,000 clones, with roughly 81% observed a single time. Trimming shortened V by 0 bases and J by 1 base, and 12 bases separated the two germline ends. CDR3 length: 16 amino acids. The germline gives CDR1 MNHEY, CDR2 SVGAGI. The TCR comes from a human donor with acute or convalescent COVID-19. The donor label of this sample is uncertain. This chain uses TRBV6-5 with TRBJ1-1; maybe TRBD1 (5 bases). The specimen was peripheral blood. CDR3 bases: TGTGCCAGCAGTTACTCGACGGGGGGAAGGAACACTGAAGCTTTCTTT. This sequence encodes CASSYSTGGRNTEAFF.